This section outlines one TCR beta chain sequence together with its context. The sample holds a few counts of this clonotype. The antigen it recognizes is unknown. No clone much larger than this one lies a single base away; base qualities are absent. From the cysteine through the phenylalanine, the CDR3 covers 12 amino acids. The sequence is cut down to CDR3 DNA, 36 bases in frame from base 1. The CDR1 and CDR2 encoded by the germline V gene are SQVTM and ANQGSEA. V loses 6 bases of germline sequence and J loses 6 bases, and the interval between the two ends is 14 bases. The data stem from a study of T-cell reconstitution after alpha-beta-depleted transplantation in children (dated by TCRdb to 2016 to 2017). Describing the broader study: T-cell immune reconstitution after TCRalphabeta/CD19-depleted allogeneic hematopoietic cell transplantation in children was quantitatively tracked in the study by means of TCR repertoire profiling.

Preparation of the library involved PCR. Data came from an Illumina HiSeq 2500. TCR libraries were prepared with molecular barcoding, using unique molecular identifiers to normalize TCRbeta repertoire quantification. TCRdb took the public reads, trimmed them with fastp at Q25, ran MiXCR for clone calling and kept in-frame beta chains. Rows matching on CDR3 protein sequence are summarized as one entry with the most common DNA and genes. The sample table contains just under 550,000 distinct CDR3 sequences; only one count was recorded for about 18% of them. Around 3.3% of the sample is held by the ten biggest clonotypes.

The source material was PBMCs from the stem cell graft donor, sampled from the stem cell graft. The sequence links TRBV29-1 to TRBJ1-1, with the D gene call left open. The clonotype originates from a human donor who donated a stem cell graft to a child with acute lymphoblastic leukemia. CDR3 reads: CSVCRGSAEAFF. At the DNA level, the sequence is TGCAGCGTCTGCCGAGGGAGCGCTGAAGCTTTCTTT.